This TCR beta chain appears in the sequencing data of a study of blood T cell repertoires in COVID-19. At the level of the study: Donors in the United States, Italy and Spain gave samples during acute or convalescent COVID-19.

Germline loops: CDR1 SNHLY, CDR2 FYNNEI. The CDR3 totals 13 residues. The V and J ends lost 7 bases and 0 bases respectively, with 7 bases between them. Original processing notes: Quantification of nucleated cells was approximated via reference gene primer amplification. The assay was immunoSEQ multiplex PCR, and TCRdb's table has in-frame clones only and misses some. The D gene and trimming were derived from the DNA, and the V and J assignments and clone size from that table. The table shows roughly 440,000 clones, with about 91% occurring only once. This receptor was taken from a woman aged 45-59 years with COVID-19, enrolled during active disease. Sequenced material: peripheral blood. J is TRBJ1-3 and V is TRBV2; D is uncertain. The DNA of the CDR3 is TGTGCCAGCACCGGGGACTCTGGAAACACCATATATTTT. Residues: CASTGDSGNTIYF. Variable domain in full (rest from reference TRBV2 and TRBJ1-3): EPEVTQTPSHQVTQMGQEVILRCVPISNHLYFYWYRQILGQKVEFLVSFYNNEISEKSEIFDDQFSVERPDGSNFTLKIRSTKLEDSAMYFCASTGDSGNTIYFGEGSWLTVV.